These 10 T cell receptor beta chains share one sample of origin, sequenced in a study of T cell repertoires in cytomegalovirus infection. TCRdb used MiXCR to reprocess the reads, holding one entry per CDR3 protein. The sample lists 80,000 to 130,000 distinct CDR3 sequences, under 25% occurring once. Sequencing was performed on CD8+ T cells from PBMCs. The receptors were gathered from a human donor in good health (CMV status not recorded). Some clones in this sample may be carry-over from other donors' samples.

This sequence joins TRBV3-1 and TRBJ2-7, with no clear D. V lost 0 bases and J 10 bases, leaving 10 bases between the germline ends. Germline V gene sequence: CDR1 LGHDT, CDR2 YNNKEL (reference sequence). The CDR3 contains 12 residues. The CDR3 is CASSQEYQKQYF. DNA of the CDR3: TGTGCCAGCAGCCAAGAATACCAGAAACAGTACTTC.

In this sample, this clonotype is medium-sized. This chain uses TRBV6-6 with TRBJ2-5, with 11 bases matching TRBD2. This CDR3 contains 18 residues. CDR1 and CDR2 (germline): MNHNY, SVGAGI (reference sequence). V lost 5 bases, J lost 0 bases, and 11 bases stayed unmatched. CDR3 bases: TGTGCCAGCAGTCCTTCCGTGGGACTAGCGGCGCACCAAGAGACCCAGTACTTC. Protein sequence: CASSPSVGLAAHQETQYF.

This clonotype was observed a few times. The junction differs from germline at one of its ends, possibly a read error. CDR3 in DNA: TGCAGTGCTATGGATCCGACCTTCTTC. It yields the protein CSAMDPTFF. The rearrangement links TRBV20-1 to TRBJ1-2; unclear D gene. The CDR3 extends over 9 amino acids. Germline V gene data show CDR1 as DFQATT and CDR2 as SNEGSKA (reference sequence).

This clonotype was observed at least ten times. The chain combines TRBV5-1 with TRBJ2-5, with D tentatively TRBD1 (6 bases). The CDR3 runs to 13 residues. Per germline, CDR1 SGHRS and CDR2 YFSETQ. The V end lost 4 bases, the J end lost 2 bases, and 9 bases lay between the germline ends. CDR3 sequence: CASSHGQQETQYF. CDR3 DNA: TGCGCCAGCAGCCATGGACAGCAAGAGACCCAGTACTTC.

This sequence joins TRBV6-2 or TRBV6-3 and TRBJ1-1; D perhaps matches TRBD1 (6 bases). This CDR3 contains 18 residues. Germline CDR1 MNHEY, CDR2 SVGEGT. Between the trimmed V and J ends, which lost 0 bases and 3 bases, there was a span of 20 bases. This CDR3 is CASSYSWSQGQADTEAFF. DNA of the CDR3: TGTGCCAGCAGTTACTCGTGGTCGCAGGGGCAGGCTGACACTGAAGCTTTCTTT.

The J gene is TRBJ2-2, the V gene TRBV20-1; TRBD1 might be the D (6 bases). This CDR3 region has 13 residues. Between the trimmed V and J ends, which lost 6 bases and 0 bases, there was a span of 8 bases. CDR1 and CDR2 from the germline V gene are DFQATT and SNEGSKA (reference sequence). CDR3: CSARTANTGELFF. The DNA for the CDR3 is TGCAGTGCCCGGACAGCGAACACCGGGGAGCTGTTTTTT.

This rearrangement joins TRBV28 to TRBJ1-5; the D is unclear. Germline CDR1 and CDR2: MDHEN and SYDVKM. The CDR3 is 14 residues long. V was cut by 7 bases and J by 0 bases, with 10 bases left in between. As DNA, the CDR3 is TGTGCCAGCACCCTGAACCTTAGCAATCAGCCCCAGCATTTT. Protein: CASTLNLSNQPQHF.

There are many counts of this clonotype. This chain links TRBV7-3 with TRBJ2-5; possible D gene TRBD2, 7 bases. The ends were cut back, 5 bases at V and 3 bases at J, with 16 bases in the middle. The CDR3 has 15 amino acids. CDR1 and CDR2 (germline): SGHTA, FQGTGA. CDR3 residues: CASSPPGGREETQYF. The CDR3 bases are TGTGCCAGCAGCCCACCGGGGGGCCGGGAAGAGACCCAGTACTTC.

The genes are TRBV7-9 and TRBJ2-7; the D gene is possibly TRBD1 (5 bases). Germline V CDR1 and CDR2: SEHNR, FQNEAQ (reference sequence). The CDR3 totals 15 residues. Trimming removed 0 bases from V and 2 bases from J, with 11 bases in between. The CDR3 is CASSLAGSGTYEQYF. As DNA, the CDR3 is TGTGCCAGCAGCTTAGCTGGGTCAGGGACCTACGAGCAGTACTTC. The full variable domain, rest sourced from reference TRBV7-9 and TRBJ2-7, is DTGVSQNPRHKITKRGQNVTFRCDPISEHNRLYWYRQTLGQGPEFLTYFQNEAQLEKSRLLSDRFSAERPKGSFSTLEIQRTEQGDSAMYLCASSLAGSGTYEQYFGPGTRLTVT.

This chain connects TRBV9 to TRBJ1-3, with unresolved D. Germline-derived CDR1 and CDR2 are SGDLS and YYNGEE. Deletions cut 4 bases from V and 2 bases from J, with 7 bases between. CDR3 size: 13 residues. Here the CDR3 reads CASSLGTGNTIYF. In DNA form, the CDR3 reads TGTGCCAGCAGCCTCGGGACTGGAAACACCATATATTTT.